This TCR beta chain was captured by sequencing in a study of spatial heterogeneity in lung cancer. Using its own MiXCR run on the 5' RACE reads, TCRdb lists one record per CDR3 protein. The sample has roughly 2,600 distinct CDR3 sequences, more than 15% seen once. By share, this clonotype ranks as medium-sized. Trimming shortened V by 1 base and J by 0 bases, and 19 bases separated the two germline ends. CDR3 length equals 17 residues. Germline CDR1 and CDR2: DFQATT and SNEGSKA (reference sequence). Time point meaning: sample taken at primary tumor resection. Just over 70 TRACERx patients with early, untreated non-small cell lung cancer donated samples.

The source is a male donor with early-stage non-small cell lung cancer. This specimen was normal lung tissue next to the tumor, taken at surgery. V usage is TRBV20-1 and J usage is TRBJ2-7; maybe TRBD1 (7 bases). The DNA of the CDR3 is TGCAGTGCTAGAGGGGCGGGATACGGGGACAGCTCCTACGAGCAGTACTTC. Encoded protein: CSARGAGYGDSSYEQYF.